The text below deals with one T cell receptor (beta chain). Its specific antigen is unknown. No base-level quality is on record; no much larger clone is a single base apart. This sample stems from a study of blood T cell repertoires in COVID-19 (dated by TCRdb to 2020 to 2021). Looking at the study overall: Collaborator samples came from the United States, Italy and Spain and covered acute and convalescent phases of COVID-19. Nearly every sample came with metadata listing a de-identified subject ID, COVID-19 status, age in years and sex. Where available, HLA class I and class II types were obtained from metadata supplied by the sample provider rather than from assay-based typing. Samples were obtained from the ongoing ImmuneRACE study (first 160 participants) and from approximately 1,200 subjects provided by 6 global collaborators. The material from the prospective study consisted of cDNA or gDNA derived from T cells, B-cell-depleted T cells, or PBMCs. Deeply sampled blood TCRbeta repertoires from subjects exposed to, actively infected with, or recovered from COVID-19 were included in the dataset. The repertoires were released in a freely available public database meant as a resource for research on the immune response to SARS-CoV-2.

Whole blood was collected in K2EDTA tubes by collaborating institutions according to the institutions' own protocols. For TCRbeta analysis, collaborators shipped samples as frozen whole blood, isolated PBMCs, or DNA extracted from either of those sample types. TCRbeta CDR3 regions were amplified from genomic DNA by means of the immunoSEQ Assay, a bias-controlled multiplex PCR. The paper's data handling went like this. Within the assay, amplification of reference gene primers was used to estimate how many nucleated cells each sample contained. To quantify the absolute abundance of each unique TCRbeta CDR3 rearrangement, sequence reads were collapsed and filtered. For each sample, productive Simpson clonality was calculated as the square root of Simpson's diversity index over productive rearrangements. TCRdb provides this immuneACCESS table in a form limited to in-frame rearrangements. Some clones are lacking; in checked studies, under half of them reflect an unresolved V gene, and why the rest are absent is not known. D and trimming come from the DNA, and the V and J calls and clone size come from that table. This sample holds under 200,000 clones; roughly four fifths were observed only once. The ten biggest clones cover 1.5% of the sample.

Here is what the overall study found, with its caveats: The amount of clinical and demographic metadata varied by source and participant and was provided uncurated.

The sample consisted of peripheral blood. This clonotype was obtained from a human donor in a cohort sampled during active COVID-19.

The CDR3 region reads CASSYYVRVNQETQYF. The DNA reads as follows: TGTGCCAGCAGTTACTATGTCAGGGTAAACCAAGAGACCCAGTACTTC. This sequence uses TRBV6-2 or TRBV6-3 and TRBJ2-5; perhaps TRBD1 is the D gene, with 5 bases matching. The junction carries 12 bases between V and J, which are trimmed by 1 base and 0 bases respectively. CDR1 and CDR2, looked up from the germline V gene, are MNHEY and SVGEGT. The CDR3 holds 16 amino acids from the cysteine to the phenylalanine. The entry retains the CDR3 DNA only, 48 bases that are in frame from base 1.